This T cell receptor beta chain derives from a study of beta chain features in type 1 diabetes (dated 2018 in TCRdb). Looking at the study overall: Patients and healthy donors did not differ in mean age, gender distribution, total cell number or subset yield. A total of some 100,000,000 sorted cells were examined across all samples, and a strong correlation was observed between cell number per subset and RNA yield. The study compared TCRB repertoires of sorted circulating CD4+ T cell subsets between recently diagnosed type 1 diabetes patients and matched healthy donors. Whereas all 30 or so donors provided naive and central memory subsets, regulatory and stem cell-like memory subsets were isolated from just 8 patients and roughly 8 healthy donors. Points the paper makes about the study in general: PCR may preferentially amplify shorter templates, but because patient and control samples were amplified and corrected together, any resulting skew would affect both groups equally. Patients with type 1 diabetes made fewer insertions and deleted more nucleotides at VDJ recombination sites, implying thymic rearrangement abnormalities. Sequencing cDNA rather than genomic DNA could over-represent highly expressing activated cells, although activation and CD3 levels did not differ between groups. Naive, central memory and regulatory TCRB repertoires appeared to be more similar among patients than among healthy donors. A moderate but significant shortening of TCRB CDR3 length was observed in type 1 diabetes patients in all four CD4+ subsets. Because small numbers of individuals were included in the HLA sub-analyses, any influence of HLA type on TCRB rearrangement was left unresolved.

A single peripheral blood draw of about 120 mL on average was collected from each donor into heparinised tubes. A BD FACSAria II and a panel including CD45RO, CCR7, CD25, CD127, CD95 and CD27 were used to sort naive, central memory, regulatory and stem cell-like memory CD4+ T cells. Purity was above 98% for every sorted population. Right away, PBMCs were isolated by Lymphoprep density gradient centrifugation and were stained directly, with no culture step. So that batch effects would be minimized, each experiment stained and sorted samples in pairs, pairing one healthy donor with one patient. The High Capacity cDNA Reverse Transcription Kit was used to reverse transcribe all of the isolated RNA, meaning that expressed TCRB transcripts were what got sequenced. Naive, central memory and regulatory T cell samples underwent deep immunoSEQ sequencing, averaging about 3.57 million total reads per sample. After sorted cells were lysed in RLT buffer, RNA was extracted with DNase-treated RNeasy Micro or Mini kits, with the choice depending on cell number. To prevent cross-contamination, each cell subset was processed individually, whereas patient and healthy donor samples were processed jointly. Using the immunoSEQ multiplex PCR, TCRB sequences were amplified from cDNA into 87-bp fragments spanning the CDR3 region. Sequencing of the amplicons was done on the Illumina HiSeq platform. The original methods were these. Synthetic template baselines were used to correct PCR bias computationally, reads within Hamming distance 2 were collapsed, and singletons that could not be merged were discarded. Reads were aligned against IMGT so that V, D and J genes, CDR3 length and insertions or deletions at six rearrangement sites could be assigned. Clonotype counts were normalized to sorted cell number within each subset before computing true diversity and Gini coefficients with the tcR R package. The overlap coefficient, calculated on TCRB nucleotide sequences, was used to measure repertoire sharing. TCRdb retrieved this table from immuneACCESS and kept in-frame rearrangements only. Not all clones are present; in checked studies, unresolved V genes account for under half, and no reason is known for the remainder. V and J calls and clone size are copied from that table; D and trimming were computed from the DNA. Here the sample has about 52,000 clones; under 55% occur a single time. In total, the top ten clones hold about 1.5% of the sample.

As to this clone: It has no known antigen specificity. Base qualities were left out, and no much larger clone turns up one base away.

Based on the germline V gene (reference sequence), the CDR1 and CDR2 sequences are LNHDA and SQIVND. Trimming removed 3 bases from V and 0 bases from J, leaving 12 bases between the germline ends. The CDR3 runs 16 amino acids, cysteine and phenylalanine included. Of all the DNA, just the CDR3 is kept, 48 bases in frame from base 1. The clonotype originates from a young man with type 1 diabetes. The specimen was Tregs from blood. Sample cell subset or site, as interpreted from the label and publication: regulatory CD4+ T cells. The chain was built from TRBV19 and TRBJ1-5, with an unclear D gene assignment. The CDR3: CASSIGQAYSNQPQHF. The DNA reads TGTGCCAGTAGTATTGGGCAGGCCTATAGCAATCAGCCCCAGCATTTT.